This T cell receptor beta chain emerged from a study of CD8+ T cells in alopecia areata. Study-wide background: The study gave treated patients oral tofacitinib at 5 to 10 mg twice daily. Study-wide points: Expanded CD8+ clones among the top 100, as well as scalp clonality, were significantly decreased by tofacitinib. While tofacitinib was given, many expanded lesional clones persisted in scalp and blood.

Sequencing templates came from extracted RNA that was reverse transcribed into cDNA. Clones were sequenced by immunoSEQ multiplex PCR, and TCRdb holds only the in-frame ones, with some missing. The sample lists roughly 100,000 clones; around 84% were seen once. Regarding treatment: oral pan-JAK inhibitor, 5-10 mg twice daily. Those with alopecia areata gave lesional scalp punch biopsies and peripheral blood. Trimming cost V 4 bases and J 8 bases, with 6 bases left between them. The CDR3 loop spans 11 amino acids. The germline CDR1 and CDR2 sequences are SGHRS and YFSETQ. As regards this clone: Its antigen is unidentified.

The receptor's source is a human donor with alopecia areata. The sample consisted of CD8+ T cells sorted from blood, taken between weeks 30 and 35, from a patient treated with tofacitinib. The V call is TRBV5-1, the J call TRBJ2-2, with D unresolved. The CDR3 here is CASSPGGELFF. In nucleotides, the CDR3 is TGCGCCAGCAGCCCCGGGGGGGAGCTGTTTTTT.